The T cell receptor (beta chain) described here comes from a study of blood T cells in healthy people across ages (dated by TCRdb to between 2015 and 2017). General notes on the study: In model experiments, template switching captured about one uniquely barcoded TCR beta cDNA molecule for every two T cells. To track age-related changes in TCR beta repertoire diversity, the study relied on deep sequencing normalized with unique cDNA molecular identifiers. The donors were split into four age groups: young (average around 15 years), middle-aged (39), aged (roughly 60) and long-lived (about 82). To avoid experimental bias, donors of different ages were spread randomly across the sequencing lanes. Using the same blood draw, the study looked at two additional independent replicas of 1 million unique cDNA reads for two donors, one aged 18 to 30 and the other aged 80 or older. Overall study results and their limits: The percentage of naive T cells measured by flow cytometry correlated strongly with observed TCR beta diversity. Because the CMV infection status of the donors was unknown, age-related changes in expanded clonotypes may potentially have been confounded. As age increased, observed TCR beta diversity per million T cells dropped in a roughly linear way, and a significant reduction was already evident by age roughly 36. Estimates of total diversity based on one million sequenced T cells were considered lower bounds and underestimates. Because profiling used bulk unsorted PBMCs, naive and antigen-experienced compartments could not be compared conclusively. The long-lived group showed more naive CD4+ T cells, fewer expanded clones and increased TCR diversity than the aged group, suggesting age selection.

CDR1 and CDR2 (SGHRS, YFSETQ) derive from the germline V gene. Measured from the cysteine to the phenylalanine, the CDR3 is 15 residues long. The CDR3 DNA has 45 bases and is translated from base 1. Relative to germline, V is 7 bases shorter and J is 3 bases shorter, with 20 bases between their ends. Systemically healthy Caucasian individuals from Russia, 39 in total and aged roughly 6 to 90 years, were included as donors. Each donor gave 8 to 10 milliliters of peripheral blood, collected into EDTA-treated Vacutainer tubes. Ficoll-Paque density-gradient centrifugation was used to isolate PBMCs, with at least 7 million per sample. Total RNA, at least 5 micrograms per sample, was extracted from PBMCs with Trizol reagent. For every donor, an aliquot of PBMCs went through flow cytometry to measure the percentages of naive CD45RAhigh/CD27high T cells. Library generation was performed with 5' RACE. Sequenced on an Illumina HiSeq 2500. The second PCR ran for roughly 7 to 12 cycles and used a J-beta primer mix along with a sample-barcoded 5' primer. A template-switch 5' adaptor carrying 12 random nucleotides introduced a unique molecular identifier onto each TCR beta cDNA molecule. Each sample yielded at least 3 million CDR3-containing paired-end reads. First-strand cDNA was synthesized from all RNA with the Mint cDNA synthesis kit, primed by a TRBC-specific oligonucleotide. All cDNA was treated with uracil-DNA glycosylase and then went through a first 18-cycle PCR with the universal primers M1SS and BC2_uni_R. For the original study's pipeline: Normalization of each sample was performed by random selection of 1 million high-quality reads, each carrying a distinct molecular identifier. Reads with shared molecular identifiers were discarded instead of being binned into consensus sequences. MiTCR, set to a Q25 quality threshold and the strictest error-elimination algorithm, was used for CDR3 identification, clonotype clustering and error correction. A nonparametric unseen species model with Euler transformation was used to estimate lower-bound total TCR beta diversity. TCRdb itself trimmed the public reads at Q25 with fastp, ran MiXCR and retained productive beta chains. Rows matching on CDR3 protein sequence are summarized as one entry with the most common DNA and genes. V and J calls and clone size were set by TCRdb, not the authors. Recorded for this sample are around 1.5 million distinct CDR3 sequences; approximately 60% of them occurred a single time. About 6.3% of the sample comes from the top ten.

Worth noting for this clonotype: Its cognate antigen has yet to be identified. Nothing much larger sits one base from this clone, and base qualities are not available.

The V and J segments used are TRBV5-1 and TRBJ2-7; the D segment could be TRBD2, given 6 matching bases. The receptor was isolated from a man between 18 and 35 years old in good health. Material for sequencing was blood. The sequenced DNA is TGCGCCAGCTCCTCCCGGGACTCCGACCTCTACGAGCAGTACTTC. Its product reads: CASSSRDSDLYEQYF. The reference TRBV5-1 and TRBJ2-7 proteins fill in what lies around the CDR3, so the full variable domain reads KAGVTQTPRYLIKTRGQQVTLSCSPISGHRSVSWYQQTPGQGLQFLFEYFSETQRNKGNFPGRFSGRQFSNSRSEMNVSTLELGDSALYLCASSSRDSDLYEQYFGPGTRLTVT.